Shown below are 16 T cell receptor beta chains from a single sample sequenced in a study of blood T cell repertoires in COVID-19. Sequencing was performed with immunoSEQ multiplex PCR; in TCRdb, only in-frame clones are kept and a portion is missing. The table records a few hundred thousand clones, roughly 87% of them present only once. Sample: peripheral blood. The receptors originated from a woman aged 40 to 50 who had recovered from COVID-19.

V usage is TRBV19 and J usage is TRBJ2-7, with 8 bases aligning to TRBD2. The CDR3 totals 14 residues. J gave up 6 bases and V 6 bases, and 10 bases lay outside the gene matches. CDR1 and CDR2 (germline): LNHDA, SQIVND (reference sequence). CDR3 coding DNA: TGTGCCAGTAGACCGGGACTAGAGGCGCGCGAGCAGTACTTC. This translates into CASRPGLEAREQYF.

The rearrangement joins TRBV9 to TRBJ1-1; D may be TRBD1 (6 bases). Between the trimmed V and J ends, which lost 4 bases and 3 bases, there was a span of 10 bases. This CDR3 comprises 13 residues. Germline values: CDR1 SGDLS, CDR2 YYNGEE. The CDR3 here is CASSLQGDTEAFF. The CDR3 DNA sequence: TGTGCCAGCAGCCTACAGGGAGACACTGAAGCTTTCTTT.

The chain combines TRBV19 with TRBJ1-5; 9 nucleotides match TRBD1. CDR1 and CDR2 (germline): LNHDA, SQIVND (reference sequence). The CDR3 is 19 residues long. J gave up 2 bases and V 0 bases, and 11 bases lay outside the gene matches. CDR3: CASSIDRRQGVTGNQPQHF. CDR3 DNA: TGTGCCAGTAGTATAGATCGCCGACAGGGGGTCACGGGCAATCAGCCCCAGCATTTT.

The J gene is TRBJ1-3, the V gene TRBV19; the match to TRBD1 covers 7 bases. The CDR3 loop spans 14 amino acids. CDR1 LNHDA and CDR2 SQIVND come from the germline V gene (reference sequence). J gave up 7 bases and V 5 bases, and 8 bases lay outside the gene matches. The CDR3 loop is CASSPRRGLNTIYF. CDR3 nucleotides: TGTGCCAGTAGTCCCCGGAGGGGGCTGAACACCATATATTTT.

This chain joins TRBV11-2 and TRBJ2-5; 11 bases map to TRBD2. This CDR3 comprises 15 residues. Looked up from germline, CDR1 is SGHAT and CDR2 is FQNNGV. With 5 bases clipped from V and 5 bases from J, the junction kept 7 bases outside the gene matches. The CDR3 loop reads CASSVIAGGGETQYF. Written as DNA, the CDR3 is TGTGCCAGCAGCGTAATAGCGGGAGGGGGGGAGACCCAGTACTTC.

This chain uses TRBV30 with TRBJ2-6, with a weak D call TRBD2 (6 bases). With 7 bases removed from V and 5 bases from J, the gap between germline ends came to 24 bases. The V gene's germline CDR1 is GTSNPN and CDR2 SVGIG (reference sequence). This CDR3 contains 17 residues. In DNA, the CDR3 is TGTGCCTCGCTTGGCGGGGCCTCCCGTTACCGGGCCAACGTCCTGACTTTC. Translation gives CASLGGASRYRANVLTF.

The chain recombines TRBV27 with TRBJ1-5, with TRBD1 as a possible D gene (5 bases). The CDR3 is made up of 15 amino acids. Germline CDR1 and CDR2: MNHEY and SMNVEV (reference sequence). The V gene lost 8 bases and the J gene lost 1 base, with 15 bases spanning the gap. The CDR3, as DNA: TGTGCCAGCCTCCCCCGGGGGACCAGCAATCAGCCCCAGCATTTT. As protein: CASLPRGTSNQPQHF.

The rearrangement uses TRBV4-1 and TRBJ2-1; the D is unclear. The V and J ends lost 1 base and 4 bases respectively, with 5 bases between them. The germline CDR1 and CDR2 sequences are MGHRA and YSYEKL. The CDR3 has 13 residues. CDR3 DNA: TGCGCCAGCAGCCAAGTACTGTACAATGAGCAGTTCTTC. Translation: CASSQVLYNEQFF.

The count of this clone is one. This rearrangement joins TRBV5-6 to TRBJ2-2; D perhaps matches TRBD2 (5 bases). Per the germline V gene, CDR1 is SGHDT and CDR2 is YYEEEE. Trimming took off 3 bases at V and 5 bases at J, with 14 bases between the two ends. This CDR3 is 15 amino acids long. This CDR3 is CASSWERKETGELFF. The CDR3 DNA is TGTGCCAGCAGCTGGGAGCGGAAGGAAACCGGGGAGCTGTTTTTT. Full variable domain (outside the CDR3, taken from reference TRBV5-6 and TRBJ2-2): DAGVTQSPTHLIKTRGQQVTLRCSPKSGHDTVSWYQQALGQGPQFIFQYYEEEERQRGNFPDRFSGHQFPNYSSELNVNALLLGDSALYLCASSWERKETGELFFGEGSRLTVL.

The chain links TRBV28 to TRBJ2-3, with 7 bases aligning to TRBD2. The V gene's germline CDR1 is MDHEN and CDR2 SYDVKM. Trimming removed 1 base from V and 2 bases from J; junction bases left unmatched: 3. The CDR3 extends over 15 amino acids. The CDR3 protein is CASSLYRGVTDTQYF. The CDR3 coding sequence is TGTGCCAGCAGTTTATATCGGGGGGTCACAGATACGCAGTATTTT.

The chain recombines TRBV19 with TRBJ1-3, with 8 bases lining up with TRBD1. The ends lost 5 bases at V and 6 bases at J; junction bases unmatched: 3. In germline, CDR1 is LNHDA, CDR2 SQIVND (reference sequence). The CDR3 length is 13 residues. The CDR3 region is CASSVTGANTIYF. In DNA, the CDR3 is TGTGCCAGTAGTGTGACAGGGGCAAACACCATATATTTT. Filled out from reference TRBV19 and TRBJ1-3, the complete variable domain reads DGGITQSPKYLFRKEGQNVTLSCEQNLNHDAMYWYRQDPGQGLRLIYYSQIVNDFQKGDIAEGYSVSREKKESFPLTVTSAQKNPTAFYLCASSVTGANTIYFGEGSWLTVV.

The chain combines TRBV2 with TRBJ1-1; D is undetermined. Germline loops: CDR1 SNHLY, CDR2 FYNNEI. V dropped 3 bases and J dropped 6 bases, with 5 bases sitting between them. There are 11 residues in the CDR3. The DNA for the CDR3 is TGTGCCAGCAGTGACAGGCCTGAAGCTTTCTTT. It translates to CASSDRPEAFF.

The chain uses TRBV28 and TRBJ2-5; no reliable D call. Per the germline V gene, CDR1 is MDHEN and CDR2 is SYDVKM. Trimming cost V 10 bases and J 3 bases, with 18 bases left between them. The CDR3 is 14 amino acids. CDR3 in amino acids: CATTDPPQEETQYF. CDR3 nucleotide sequence: TGTGCCACCACAGACCCCCCTCAGGAAGAGACCCAGTACTTC.

CDR3 coding DNA: TGTGCCAGCAGTTACAGGGGTGGAGGCTACACCTTC. Its protein is CASSYRGGGYTF. The chain employs TRBV6-5 and TRBJ1-2, with D maybe TRBD1 (5 bases). CDR1 is MNHEY, CDR2 SVGAGI, per germline. Trimming removed 2 bases from V and 8 bases from J, with 9 bases in between. CDR3 size: 12 residues.

J is TRBJ2-3 and V is TRBV6-2 or TRBV6-3; TRBD2 is a possible D gene (6 bases). Germline values: CDR1 MNHEY, CDR2 SVGEGT. Trimming shortened V by 4 bases and J by 0 bases, and 17 bases separated the two germline ends. The CDR3 consists of 17 residues. The CDR3 DNA reads as TGTGCCAGCAGTTCGCCCTCCGTAGCGGCTAGCACAGATACGCAGTATTTT. It encodes CASSSPSVAASTDTQYF.

The chain combines TRBV7-8 with TRBJ2-1, with 9 nucleotides matching TRBD1. This CDR3 is built from 18 residues. The V gene end was trimmed by 0 bases and the J gene end by 8 bases; junction bases not matched to a gene: 14. Per germline, CDR1 SGHVS and CDR2 FQNEAQ. The CDR3 spells CASSLAGFLGTGYDEQFF. CDR3 sequence (DNA): TGTGCCAGCAGCTTAGCGGGTTTTTTGGGGACAGGGTACGATGAGCAGTTCTTC.